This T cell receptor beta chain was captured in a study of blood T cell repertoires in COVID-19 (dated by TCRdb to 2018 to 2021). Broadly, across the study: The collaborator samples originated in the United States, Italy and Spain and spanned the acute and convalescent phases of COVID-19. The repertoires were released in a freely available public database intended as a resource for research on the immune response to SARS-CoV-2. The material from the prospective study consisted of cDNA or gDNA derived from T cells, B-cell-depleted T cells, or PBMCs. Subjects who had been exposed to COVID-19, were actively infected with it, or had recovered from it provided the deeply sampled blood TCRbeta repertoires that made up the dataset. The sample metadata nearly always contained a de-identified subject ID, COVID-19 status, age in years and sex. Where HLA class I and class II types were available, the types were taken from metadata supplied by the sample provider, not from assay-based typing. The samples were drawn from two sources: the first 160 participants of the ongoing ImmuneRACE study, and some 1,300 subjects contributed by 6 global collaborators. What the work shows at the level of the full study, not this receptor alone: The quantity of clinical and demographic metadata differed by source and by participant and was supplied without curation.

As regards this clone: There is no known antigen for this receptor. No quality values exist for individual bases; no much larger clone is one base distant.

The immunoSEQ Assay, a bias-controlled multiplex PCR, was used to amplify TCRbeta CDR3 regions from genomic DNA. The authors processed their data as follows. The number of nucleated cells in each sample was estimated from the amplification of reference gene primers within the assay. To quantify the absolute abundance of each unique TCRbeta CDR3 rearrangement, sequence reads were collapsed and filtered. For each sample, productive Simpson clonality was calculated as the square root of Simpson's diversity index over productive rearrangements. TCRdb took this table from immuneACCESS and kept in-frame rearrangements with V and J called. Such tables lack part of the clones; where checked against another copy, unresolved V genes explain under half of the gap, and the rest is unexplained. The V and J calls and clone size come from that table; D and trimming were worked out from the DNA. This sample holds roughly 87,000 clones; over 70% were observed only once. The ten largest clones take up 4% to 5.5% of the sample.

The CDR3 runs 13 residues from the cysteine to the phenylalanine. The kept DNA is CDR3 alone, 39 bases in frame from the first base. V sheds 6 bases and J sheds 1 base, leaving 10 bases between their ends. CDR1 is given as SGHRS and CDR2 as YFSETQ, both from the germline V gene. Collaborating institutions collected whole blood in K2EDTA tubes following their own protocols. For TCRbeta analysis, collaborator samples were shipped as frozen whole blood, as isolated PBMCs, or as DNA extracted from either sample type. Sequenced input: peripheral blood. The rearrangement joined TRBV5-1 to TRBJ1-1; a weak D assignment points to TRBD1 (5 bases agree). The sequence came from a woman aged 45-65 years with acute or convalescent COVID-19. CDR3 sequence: CASKRGRNTEAFF. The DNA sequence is TGCGCCAGCAAAAGGGGTCGGAACACTGAAGCTTTCTTT.